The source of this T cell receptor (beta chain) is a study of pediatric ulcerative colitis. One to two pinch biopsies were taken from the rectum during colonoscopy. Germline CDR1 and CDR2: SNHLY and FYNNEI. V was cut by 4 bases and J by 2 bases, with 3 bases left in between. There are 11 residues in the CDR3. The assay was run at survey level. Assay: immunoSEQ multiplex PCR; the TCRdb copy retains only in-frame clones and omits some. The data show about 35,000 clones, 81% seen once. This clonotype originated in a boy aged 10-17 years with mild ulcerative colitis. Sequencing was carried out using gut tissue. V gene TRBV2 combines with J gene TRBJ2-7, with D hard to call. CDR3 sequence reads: CASSVTYEQYF. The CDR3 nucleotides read TGTGCCAGCAGTGTGACCTACGAGCAGTACTTC.